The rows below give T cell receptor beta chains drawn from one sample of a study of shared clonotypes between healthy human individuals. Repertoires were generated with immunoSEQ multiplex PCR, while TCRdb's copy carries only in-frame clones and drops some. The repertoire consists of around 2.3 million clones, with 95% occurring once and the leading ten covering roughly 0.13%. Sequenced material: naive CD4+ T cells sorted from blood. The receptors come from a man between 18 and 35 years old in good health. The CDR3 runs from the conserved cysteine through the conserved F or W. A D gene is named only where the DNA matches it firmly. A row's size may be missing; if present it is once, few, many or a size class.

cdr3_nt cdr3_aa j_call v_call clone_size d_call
TGTGCCAGCAGTGATAAGACTACGCAGTATTTT CASSDKTTQYF TRBJ2-3 TRBV6-1 - -
TGTGCCAGCTCACCCCCGCAGAACGGCTACACCTTC CASSPPQNGYTF TRBJ1-2 TRBV18 - -
TGCGCCAGCAGCCCACTAGCCTCCAATGAGCAGTTCTTC CASSPLASNEQFF TRBJ2-1 TRBV5-1 - -
TGTGCCAGCAGCTTAGAGGGGTGGTCTAGCGGGGTCTATGAGCAGTTCTTC CASSLEGWSSGVYEQFF TRBJ2-1 TRBV7-8 - TRBD2
TGCGCCAGCAGCCAGTCGTCACAGGGTTACGAGCAGTACTTC CASSQSSQGYEQYF TRBJ2-7 TRBV4-1 - -
TGTGCCAGCGAAGTAATAGCGGGGCCTCAAGAGACCCAGTACTTC CASEVIAGPQETQYF TRBJ2-5 TRBV2 - TRBD2
TGTGCCAGCAGCACTATTCCGCCCCAGCATTTT CASSTIPPQHF TRBJ1-5 TRBV28 - -
TGTGCCAGCCGCCCGGGACAGTGGGCAGGCGGGGAGCTGTTTTTT CASRPGQWAGGELFF TRBJ2-2 TRBV18 - TRBD1
TGCGCCAGCAGCCAAGTCGGTGACGGGAGAGGCACCGGGGAGCTGTTTTTT CASSQVGDGRGTGELFF TRBJ2-2 TRBV4-3 - -
TGTGCCAGCAGTTTAGGGGCGGACTGGGGCTACAATGAGCAGTTCTTC CASSLGADWGYNEQFF TRBJ2-1 TRBV28 - -
TGTGCCAGCAGTCGGGACAGGAGGGATGAGCAGTTCTTC CASSRDRRDEQFF TRBJ2-1 TRBV6-4 once TRBD1
TGTGCCAGCTCACCTGGGACAGCTAACACCGGGGAGCTGTTTTTT CASSPGTANTGELFF TRBJ2-2 TRBV18 - TRBD1
TGTGCCAGCTCACCGCGACTAGCGGGAGGGCCGGCAGATACGCAGTATTTT CASSPRLAGGPADTQYF TRBJ2-3 TRBV18 - TRBD2
TGTGCCAGCAGCTTATTCCCAGACAGGGGAGACTACGAGCAGTACTTC CASSLFPDRGDYEQYF TRBJ2-7 TRBV7-9 - TRBD1
TGTGCCAGCAGCTTGGCTTACTCGGGACAGGCCTTTAACTACCGCTACACCTTC CASSLAYSGQAFNYRYTF TRBJ1-2 TRBV7-9 - TRBD1
TGTGCCAGCAGCCCCCGTAAAGGCGATGAGCAGTTCTTC CASSPRKGDEQFF TRBJ2-1 TRBV7-9 - -
TGTGCCAGCAGGCGTTCAGGGGATATAGGCACTGAAGCTTTCTTT CASRRSGDIGTEAFF TRBJ1-1 TRBV7-3 - -
TGTGCCAGCGACGTAGCCAAAAACATTCAGTACTTC CASDVAKNIQYF TRBJ2-4 TRBV6-1 - -
TGTGCCAGCAGTGCCGACGGGGGTAGCAATCAGCCCCAGCATTTT CASSADGGSNQPQHF TRBJ1-5 TRBV6-1 - -
TGTGCCAGCAGCCCGGGACTAGCGGGGGCGAGGGAGCAGTACTTC CASSPGLAGAREQYF TRBJ2-7 TRBV2 - TRBD2
TGTGCCAGCAGCACAGCGGGGGGGCCGGATACGCAGTATTTT CASSTAGGPDTQYF TRBJ2-3 TRBV7-3 - TRBD2
TGCGCCAGCAGCCAAGATGGGACTAGCGGAAACAATGAGCAGTTCTTC CASSQDGTSGNNEQFF TRBJ2-1 TRBV4-3 - TRBD2
TGTGCCAGCAGCCAAGTCGGAGGGAACACCGGGGAGCTGTTTTTT CASSQVGGNTGELFF TRBJ2-2 TRBV4-2 - -
TGCGCCAGCAGCTTGGGACTCACCGCTAACTATGAGCAGTTCTTC CASSLGLTANYEQFF TRBJ2-1 TRBV5-1 - -
TGTGCCAGCAGCTTAGGTTACAGCCCTAGAGGTACGCAGTATTTT CASSLGYSPRGTQYF TRBJ2-3 TRBV7-2 once -
TGTGCCAGCAGCCTAAGTGGGGTAAATATCTATGGCTACACCTTC CASSLSGVNIYGYTF TRBJ1-2 TRBV14 - -
TGTGCCAGCAGTGAGTTTCGTCAAAATGAGCAGTTCTTC CASSEFRQNEQFF TRBJ2-1 TRBV2 - -
TGTGCCAGCAGCCCTCGGGGACAGGGGGGCCACGAGCAGTACTTC CASSPRGQGGHEQYF TRBJ2-7 TRBV13 - TRBD1
TGTGCCAGCAGTTACTCGAACAGCAATAATTCACCCCTCCACTTT CASSYSNSNNSPLHF TRBJ1-6 TRBV6-5 - -
TGCGCCAGCAGCTTGGATGGATCCGACTTTCCCCTCCACTTT CASSLDGSDFPLHF TRBJ1-6 TRBV5-1 - -
TGTGCCAGCAGTGGGCGCAATGAGCAGTTCTTC CASSGRNEQFF TRBJ2-1 TRBV2 once -
TGTGCCAGCAGTCTCGTATCCGGGACAGGTAATTCACCCCTCCACTTT CASSLVSGTGNSPLHF TRBJ1-6 TRBV5-4 - TRBD1
TGCGCCAGCAGCGTGACAGGGTCCTACGAGCAGTACTTC CASSVTGSYEQYF TRBJ2-7 TRBV5-1 - TRBD1
TGTGCCAGCAGGTCGGCTCAGCCCCAGCATTTT CASRSAQPQHF TRBJ1-5 TRBV9 - -
TGCGCCAGCAGCCCCACAGGGGACTCCTACAATGAGCAGTTCTTC CASSPTGDSYNEQFF TRBJ2-1 TRBV5-1 - TRBD1
TGCGCCAGCAGCTTGTCCCCTAGCGGGGGGGCCTTACATGAGCAGTTCTTC CASSLSPSGGALHEQFF TRBJ2-1 TRBV5-1 - TRBD2
TGTGCCAGCAGCTTAGGGGTCGACTACGAGCAGTACTTC CASSLGVDYEQYF TRBJ2-7 TRBV7-2 - -
TGTGCCAGCAGCCAAGAACTAGCGGGGGGCCTCACCGGGGAGCTGTTTTTT CASSQELAGGLTGELFF TRBJ2-2 TRBV4-2 - TRBD2
TGTGCCAGCAGCTTCAACGACAGGGGTGTTGGGGAGCAGTTCTTC CASSFNDRGVGEQFF TRBJ2-1 TRBV5-4 - TRBD1
TGTGCCAGCAGTGAAGCGTTAACAGGGGGTTCCCATCAGCCCCAGCATTTT CASSEALTGGSHQPQHF TRBJ1-5 TRBV6-1 - TRBD1
TGCGCCAGCAGCCCTATCGGAGAGCGAGACACCATATATTTT CASSPIGERDTIYF TRBJ1-3 TRBV5-1 once -
TGTGCCTGGAGTTTGGCCAGCTACGAGCAGTACTTC CAWSLASYEQYF TRBJ2-7 TRBV30 - -
TGTGCCAGCAGCTTAAATCGGCAGGGCCTAGAGACCCAGTACTTC CASSLNRQGLETQYF TRBJ2-5 TRBV7-9 - -
TGCGCCAGCAGTGACCCGGCTAGCGGGGCCACCGGGGATGAGCAGTTCTTC CASSDPASGATGDEQFF TRBJ2-1 TRBV10-1 - TRBD2
TGTGCCAGCAGCATGGGCGGGATCCAAGAGACCCAGTACTTC CASSMGGIQETQYF TRBJ2-5 TRBV7-2 - -
TGTGCCAGCAGCTCCGACAGGAGCCTCACCGGGGAGCTGTTTTTT CASSSDRSLTGELFF TRBJ2-2 TRBV5-4 - -
TGTGCCATCAGTCCGGGTGGGGGCACCGTGACCCAGTACTTC CAISPGGGTVTQYF TRBJ2-5 TRBV10-3 - -
TGTGCCAGCAGTACGGGACAGGGAAAGGGAAACACCATATATTTT CASSTGQGKGNTIYF TRBJ1-3 TRBV6-5 - TRBD1
TGTGCCAGCAGACCTTCCTCAAGCCAAGAGACCCAGTACTTC CASRPSSSQETQYF TRBJ2-5 TRBV6-1 - -
TGCGCCAGCAGCTCCGGGGACAGGGGAGGCGAGCAGTACTTC CASSSGDRGGEQYF TRBJ2-7 TRBV5-1 - TRBD1
TGTGCCAGCAGCTTGGCTGGCGGGGGTTCTCGCGAGCAGTACTTC CASSLAGGGSREQYF TRBJ2-7 TRBV5-4 - TRBD2
TGTGCCTGGAGATCGCAGGGTTCACGCTACACCTTC CAWRSQGSRYTF TRBJ1-2 TRBV30 - -
TGCGCCAGCAGCCAAGTCCCGGCAGAAAATCAGCCCCAGCATTTT CASSQVPAENQPQHF TRBJ1-5 TRBV4-1 - -
TGTGCCAGTAGTCCAAGGGACAGGCGGGATTCACCCCTCCACTTT CASSPRDRRDSPLHF TRBJ1-6 TRBV19 - TRBD1
TGCGCCAGCAGCTTCAGCAGCTCCACTAATGAAAAACTGTTTTTT CASSFSSSTNEKLFF TRBJ1-4 TRBV5-1 - -
TGCGCCAGCAGCGCGTGGGCCACCCCGGGTAGCACTGAAGCTTTCTTT CASSAWATPGSTEAFF TRBJ1-1 TRBV5-1 - -